This note documents a single T cell receptor beta chain sequence. Here immunoSEQ multiplex PCR was the method, and the copy in TCRdb shows in-frame clones only, minus some. The sample records tens of thousands of clones, 93% being singletons. The source of the sample is a study of control samples from healthy donors and cancer patients. This CDR3 is built from 14 residues. Trimming took 4 bases from V and 4 from J, leaving 15 bases between them. Looked up from germline, CDR1 is SGHRS and CDR2 is YFSETQ. This chain connects TRBV5-1 to TRBJ2-7; TRBD1 is a possible D gene (6 bases). Sequenced sample: blood. This clonotype was obtained from a woman in her 30s in good health. Here the CDR3 reads CASSPDRTAYEQYF. For the CDR3, the DNA is TGCGCCAGCAGCCCCGACCGGACAGCGTACGAGCAGTACTTC.